The rows below give T cell receptor beta chains drawn from one sample of a study of cytomegalovirus exposure and HLA in healthy donors. The protocol was immunoSEQ multiplex PCR, while the TCRdb copy is restricted to in-frame clones and leaves out a portion. The sample includes 250,000 to 350,000 clones, about 66% of them seen just once. Sequences were obtained from PBMCs. The receptors here all came from a female donor in good health and CMV-seronegative. Both conserved end residues are part of each CDR3. D genes are given only for firm matches. Clone size, where shown, is once, few, many, or a class for clones that have expanded.

TRBJ2-7 | TRBV12-5 | NA | NA | TGTGCTAGTGCGTGGGCGGGAAGCTCCTACGAGCAGTACTTC | CASAWAGSSYEQYF
TRBJ2-2 | TRBV9 | NA | NA | TGTGCCAGCAGCGTCGAGCCGTTGAACACCGGGGAGCTGTTTTTT | CASSVEPLNTGELFF
TRBJ2-3 | TRBV4-1 | few | NA | TGCGCCAGCAGCCGGGATGGCGGGTCCACAGATACGCAGTATTTT | CASSRDGGSTDTQYF
TRBJ1-1 | TRBV6-1 | NA | NA | TGTGCCAGCAGTGATGCAGGGGTGAACACTGAAGCTTTCTTT | CASSDAGVNTEAFF
TRBJ1-1 | TRBV2 | NA | NA | TGTGCCAGCAGCAGGGAGAACACTGAAGCTTTCTTT | CASSRENTEAFF
TRBJ2-2 | TRBV28 | NA | NA | TGTGCCAGCAGTTTAGTACAGGGCACCGGGGAGCTGTTTTTT | CASSLVQGTGELFF
TRBJ2-6 | TRBV25-1 | few | TRBD2 | TGTGCCAGCAGTGCCCCGCGGGGGGATGGGGCCAACGTCCTGACTTTC | CASSAPRGDGANVLTF
TRBJ1-6 | TRBV11-3 | NA | NA | TGTGCCAGCAGCTTAGGACAGGCCAATAATTCACCCCTCCACTTT | CASSLGQANNSPLHF
TRBJ2-1 | TRBV5-6 | NA | NA | TGTGCCAGCAGCCCCCCGTACAATGAGCAGTTCTTC | CASSPPYNEQFF
TRBJ2-7 | TRBV28 | NA | TRBD1 | TGTGCCACCTCAACCGGGACAGGGGTGCACGAGCAGTACTTC | CATSTGTGVHEQYF
TRBJ2-3 | TRBV20-1 | NA | NA | TGCAGTGCTCTCGACGGGGACTCGGAGTATTTT | CSALDGDSEYF
TRBJ2-3 | TRBV5-1 | NA | TRBD2 | TGCGCCAGCAGCCTCCTCCGGGGACTAGCTGGAACAGATACGCAGTATTTT | CASSLLRGLAGTDTQYF
TRBJ2-7 | TRBV11-1 | few | TRBD2 | TGTGCCAGCAGCTTTTTGACGGGCGGGAGCGCTTACGAGCAGTACTTC | CASSFLTGGSAYEQYF
TRBJ1-4 | TRBV9 | NA | NA | TGTGCCAGCAGCGCGACAGGTAGTAATGAAAAACTGTTTTTT | CASSATGSNEKLFF
TRBJ2-7 | TRBV20-1 | NA | NA | TGCAGTGCTAGAGGCGGGCACGAGCAGTACTTC | CSARGGHEQYF
TRBJ2-1 | TRBV10-2 | NA | TRBD2 | TGCGCCAGCAGTGACACGTTGGCGGGGGGGTACAATGAGCAGTTCTTC | CASSDTLAGGYNEQFF
TRBJ2-7 | TRBV6-6 | few | NA | TGTGCCAGCAGTTACGCACAGGGAACCTACGAGCAGTACTTC | CASSYAQGTYEQYF
TRBJ2-7 | TRBV6-6 | NA | TRBD1 | TGTGCCAGCAGTCCGGACAGGCGACTGTACGAGCAGTACTTC | CASSPDRRLYEQYF
TRBJ1-2 | TRBV2 | NA | TRBD1 | TGTGCCAGCACCGGGACAGGGTTCGGCTACACCTTC | CASTGTGFGYTF
TRBJ2-5 | TRBV29-1 | few | TRBD2 | TGCAGCGTTGTGCGGGCTAGCGGCCAAGAGACCCAGTACTTC | CSVVRASGQETQYF
TRBJ1-2 | TRBV7-9 | NA | NA | TGTGCCAGCAGCCCTACGGACAGAGCTCGCTATGGCTACACCTTC | CASSPTDRARYGYTF
TRBJ2-3 | TRBV6-1 | once | TRBD2 | TGTGCCAGCAGTGAAACTCGGTTAACTAGCGGGAGGGTCACAGATACGCAGTATTTT | CASSETRLTSGRVTDTQYF
TRBJ2-1 | TRBV11-2 | NA | TRBD1 | TGTGCCAGCAGCCTTACCTGGGACAGGGGGTCCAATGAGCAGTTCTTC | CASSLTWDRGSNEQFF
TRBJ1-6 | TRBV30 | NA | TRBD1 | TGTGCCTGGACCGGACAGGACTATAATTCACCCCTCCACTTT | CAWTGQDYNSPLHF
TRBJ2-2 | TRBV9 | NA | TRBD2 | TGTGCCAGCAGCGTCGGGGGGGAGGCCGGGGAGCTGTTTTTT | CASSVGGEAGELFF
TRBJ2-7 | TRBV30 | NA | NA | TGTGCCTGGAGGCGGGGGCTGGGGACTTACGAGCAGTACTTC | CAWRRGLGTYEQYF
TRBJ2-5 | TRBV5-1 | NA | TRBD2 | TGCGCCAGCGTCCCCGATATTATAGCGGGAAAACGGCGGGAGACCCAGTACTTC | CASVPDIIAGKRRETQYF
TRBJ1-1 | TRBV7-9 | few | NA | TGTGCCAGCAGCCAGGGGACGGTGAACACTGAAGCTTTCTTT | CASSQGTVNTEAFF